Here is one TCR beta chain with its context. Its antigen is currently unknown. The entry originates in a study of T cells in Graves' hyperthyroidism and ophthalmopathy. Regarding the study as a whole: Most expanded thyroid clonotypes above 0.001 recurred in blood.

Each ophthalmopathy patient scored at least 3 on the Clinical Activity Score and at least 4 on NOSPECS grade, with duration under 3 months. 10 ml of fresh peripheral blood supplied the PBMCs. Amplification of TCR beta CDR3 regions was performed using RNA transcripts as template. The TCR CDR3 was amplified in a first-round RT-PCR using the HTBI primer set. TCRdb fed the multiplex PCR reads into MiXCR, producing one record per CDR3 protein. The table has approximately 690,000 distinct CDR3 sequences, less than 25% seen once. The clonotype originates from a man aged 25 to 45 with Graves' ophthalmopathy. Sequenced input: blood.

The CDR3 reads CASSLGQNSDTQYF. The CDR3 DNA reads TGTGCCAGCAGTTTAGGCCAGAATTCAGATACGCAGTATTTT. The J gene is TRBJ2-3, the V gene TRBV12-3 or TRBV12-4; D is undetermined. The V end was cut by 1 base, the J end by 4 bases, with 9 bases between. The CDR3 loop spans 14 amino acids.